This is a list of T cell receptor beta chains from one sample in a study of blood T cell repertoires in COVID-19. Clones were read by immunoSEQ multiplex PCR, and TCRdb kept only the in-frame ones, dropping some. Of 150,000 or so clones listed, roughly 77% were seen once; the top ten hold approximately 10%. The specimen was peripheral blood. The receptors originated from a human donor in a cohort sampled during active COVID-19. Each CDR3 is given with its conserved first and last residue. A D gene is named only where the DNA matches it firmly. Not all rows give a size; the values are once, few, many and, for expanded clones, a class.

v_call: TRBV12-3/TRBV12-4
j_call: TRBJ1-1
clone_size: once
d_call: TRBD1
cdr3_aa: CASRRTGPEAFF
cdr3_nt: TGTGCCAGCAGACGGACAGGTCCTGAAGCTTTCTTT

v_call: TRBV6-2/TRBV6-3
j_call: TRBJ2-2
clone_size: -
d_call: TRBD1
cdr3_aa: CASSYGGTGGGTGELFF
cdr3_nt: TGTGCCAGCAGTTACGGCGGGACAGGGGGAGGTACCGGGGAGCTGTTTTTT

v_call: TRBV6-5
j_call: TRBJ2-7
clone_size: -
d_call: TRBD1
cdr3_aa: CASTGWDRGYEQYF
cdr3_nt: TGTGCCAGCACCGGATGGGACAGGGGATACGAGCAGTACTTC

v_call: TRBV3-1/TRBV3-2
j_call: TRBJ2-7
clone_size: -
d_call: TRBD1
cdr3_aa: CASSPSQGASEQYF
cdr3_nt: TGTGCCAGCAGCCCGTCTCAGGGGGCGTCCGAGCAGTACTTC

v_call: TRBV5-1
j_call: TRBJ2-7
clone_size: -
d_call: TRBD2
cdr3_aa: CASSFGLAASSYEQYF
cdr3_nt: TGCGCCAGCAGCTTCGGACTAGCCGCAAGCTCCTACGAGCAGTACTTC

v_call: TRBV30
j_call: TRBJ2-3
clone_size: -
d_call: -
cdr3_aa: CAWSGTDLSTDTQYF
cdr3_nt: TGTGCCTGGAGTGGGACAGACCTAAGCACAGATACGCAGTATTTT

v_call: TRBV6-1
j_call: TRBJ2-3
clone_size: -
d_call: TRBD1
cdr3_aa: CASSATAGTGGSDTQYF
cdr3_nt: TGTGCCAGCAGTGCCACCGCCGGGACAGGGGGATCAGATACGCAGTATTTT

v_call: TRBV14
j_call: TRBJ2-2
clone_size: -
d_call: TRBD1
cdr3_aa: CASSTRTGRGGELFF
cdr3_nt: TGTGCCAGCAGCACACGGACAGGGAGAGGCGGGGAGCTGTTTTTT

v_call: TRBV28
j_call: TRBJ2-3
clone_size: -
d_call: -
cdr3_aa: CASSLDSSTDTQYF
cdr3_nt: TGTGCCAGCAGTTTAGACTCTAGCACAGATACGCAGTATTTT

v_call: TRBV4-3
j_call: TRBJ2-1
clone_size: -
d_call: TRBD2
cdr3_aa: CASSQDSGAGGYNEQFF
cdr3_nt: TGCGCCAGCAGCCAAGATTCAGGAGCGGGGGGCTACAATGAGCAGTTCTTC

v_call: TRBV7-2
j_call: TRBJ1-1
clone_size: -
d_call: TRBD1
cdr3_aa: CASSLEGTGTMEAFF
cdr3_nt: TGTGCCAGCAGCTTAGAGGGGACAGGGACAATGGAAGCTTTCTTT

v_call: TRBV21-1
j_call: TRBJ2-7
clone_size: -
d_call: -
cdr3_aa: CASSLPAYLSGSLDYFYEQYF
cdr3_nt: TGTGCCAGCAGCTTGCCCGCATACCTTAGCGGGAGTTTGGACTATTTCTACGAGCAGTACTTC

v_call: TRBV5-1
j_call: TRBJ1-2
clone_size: -
d_call: -
cdr3_aa: CASSLLLGEEGRYGYTF
cdr3_nt: TGCGCCAGCAGCTTGCTTCTGGGGGAGGAGGGCCGGTATGGCTACACCTTC

v_call: TRBV6-5
j_call: TRBJ1-2
clone_size: -
d_call: -
cdr3_aa: CASSRLGVDRGYTF
cdr3_nt: TGTGCCAGCAGCCGCCTGGGGGTTGACAGGGGCTACACCTTC

v_call: TRBV6-2/TRBV6-3
j_call: TRBJ2-1
clone_size: -
d_call: TRBD2
cdr3_aa: CASSNLGLAGVSSYNEQFF
cdr3_nt: TGTGCCAGCAGTAACCTAGGACTAGCGGGAGTCAGCTCCTACAATGAGCAGTTCTTC

v_call: TRBV5-1
j_call: TRBJ2-1
clone_size: many
d_call: -
cdr3_aa: CASSLEGLDNEQFF
cdr3_nt: TGCGCCAGCAGCTTAGAGGGTTTGGACAATGAGCAGTTCTTC

v_call: TRBV28
j_call: TRBJ2-6
clone_size: -
d_call: TRBD2
cdr3_aa: CASSSPRGGVDGANVLTF
cdr3_nt: TGTGCCAGCAGTTCTCCCCGGGGGGGGGTTGATGGGGCCAACGTCCTGACTTTC

v_call: TRBV19
j_call: TRBJ2-3
clone_size: -
d_call: -
cdr3_aa: CASSLADYTDTQYF
cdr3_nt: TGTGCCAGTAGCTTGGCGGATTACACAGATACGCAGTATTTT

v_call: TRBV28
j_call: TRBJ1-1
clone_size: -
d_call: -
cdr3_aa: CASSGKPGREAFF
cdr3_nt: TGTGCCAGCAGTGGAAAGCCGGGGAGGGAAGCTTTCTTT

v_call: TRBV2
j_call: TRBJ1-5
clone_size: -
d_call: -
cdr3_aa: CASSDWEKGQPQHF
cdr3_nt: TGTGCCAGCAGTGACTGGGAAAAGGGGCAGCCCCAGCATTTT

v_call: TRBV10-3
j_call: TRBJ1-2
clone_size: -
d_call: TRBD1
cdr3_aa: CAISESRTGASRGYTF
cdr3_nt: TGTGCCATCAGTGAGTCACGGACAGGGGCTTCTCGGGGCTACACCTTC

v_call: TRBV2
j_call: TRBJ2-5
clone_size: -
d_call: -
cdr3_aa: CASSDNREGVETQYF
cdr3_nt: TGTGCCAGCAGTGACAACAGGGAAGGAGTAGAGACCCAGTACTTC

v_call: TRBV7-8
j_call: TRBJ2-7
clone_size: many
d_call: -
cdr3_aa: CASSLGSRSYEQYF
cdr3_nt: TGTGCCAGCAGCCTAGGGTCCAGGTCCTACGAGCAGTACTTC

v_call: TRBV20-1
j_call: TRBJ2-5
clone_size: -
d_call: TRBD2
cdr3_aa: CSAGVAGGETQYF
cdr3_nt: TGCAGTGCTGGTGTAGCGGGGGGAGAGACCCAGTACTTC

v_call: TRBV6-1
j_call: TRBJ2-2
clone_size: -
d_call: TRBD2
cdr3_aa: CASSEWGGLAPTGELFF
cdr3_nt: TGTGCCAGCAGTGAGTGGGGGGGACTAGCGCCAACCGGGGAGCTGTTTTTT

v_call: TRBV6-2/TRBV6-3
j_call: TRBJ1-2
clone_size: -
d_call: TRBD1
cdr3_aa: CASSSRRAGGEYGYTF
cdr3_nt: TGTGCCAGCAGTTCCCGACGGGCAGGGGGAGAATATGGCTACACCTTC

v_call: TRBV21-1
j_call: TRBJ2-3
clone_size: -
d_call: -
cdr3_aa: CASSKGSRDFTDTQYF
cdr3_nt: TGTGCCAGCAGCAAAGGATCCCGGGACTTCACAGATACGCAGTATTTT

v_call: TRBV27
j_call: TRBJ1-2
clone_size: -
d_call: -
cdr3_aa: CASSPTPLIYGYTF
cdr3_nt: TGTGCCAGCAGCCCCACCCCCCTAATCTATGGCTACACCTTC

v_call: TRBV6-2/TRBV6-3
j_call: TRBJ2-1
clone_size: once
d_call: TRBD2
cdr3_aa: CASSYSKGTSVMSSYNEQFF
cdr3_nt: TGTGCCAGCAGTTACTCGAAAGGGACTAGCGTTATGAGCTCCTACAATGAGCAGTTCTTC